This T cell receptor beta chain came from a study of T cell repertoires in cytomegalovirus infection (dated by TCRdb to the late 2010s). At the level of the whole study: Donor HLA type was relevant to the analysis, because carriage of CMV infection together with the matching HLA type was indicated by public TCR beta signatures.

Sequencing was carried out with an Illumina HiSeq 1500. TCRdb reran the public reads through fastp at Q25 and MiXCR, keeping productive beta chains. Rows merge per CDR3 protein into single entries with the most common DNA and genes. Within this sample are 680,000 or so distinct CDR3 sequences, with roughly a third of them counted one time only. The ten largest account for more than 2.5% of the sample. Study-level results and caveats: In the ex vivo response, HLA-C-restricted CMV-specific TCR beta clonotypes were dominant, and in two of eight donors the single most frequent clonotype came from this HLA-C-restricted group. Carriers of CMV infection plus the relevant HLA type were discriminated by the cumulative frequency of public TCR beta family members in the study cohort and in an independent approximately 400-donor cohort.

A note on this clonotype: The antigen it recognizes is unknown. At one end, the junction sequence differs from germline, possibly due to a read error.

Including cysteine and phenylalanine, the CDR3 has 16 amino acids. Only the CDR3 part of the read is kept: 48 bases, read in frame from the first base. Sequences SGHTA (CDR1) and FQGNSA (CDR2) are obtained from the germline V gene. The receptor was derived from a human donor in good health (CMV status not recorded). Some clones in this sample may be carry-over from other donors' samples. The chain is encoded by TRBV7-2 joined to TRBJ1-1; the D gene is not confidently resolved. Sequencing was carried out using PBMCs. The CDR3 sequence is CASSLVAGLSDAEAFF. The DNA sequence is TGTGCCAGCAGTTTAGTCGCCGGTCTTTCGGACGCTGAAGCTTTCTTT.